This entry describes one T cell receptor beta chain. Other DNA variants within this sample encode the same CDR3. The data derive from a study of shared clonotypes between healthy human individuals. Germline CDR1 SGHKS, CDR2 YYEKEE (reference sequence). The CDR3 consists of 13 residues. V lost 2 bases to trimming and J lost 1 base, with 6 bases between them. The naive CD8 subset, CD45RO-negative cells positively selected for CCR7, excluded terminally differentiated effector memory CD45RA+ cells. Only in-frame clones appear in the TCRdb table, and some are missing; sequencing was by immunoSEQ multiplex PCR. Altogether around 600,000 clones are present, roughly 98% being singletons, with the ten largest covering 0.3%.

This TCR was recovered from a man aged 25-45 years in good health. The source material was naive CD8+ T cells sorted from blood. The chain uses TRBV5-5 and TRBJ1-1, with D unresolved. The CDR3 DNA follows: TGTGCCAGCAGCTTATCCAGGAACACTGAAGCTTTCTTT. It translates to CASSLSRNTEAFF.